These T cell receptor beta chains were read from a single sample in a study of blood T cell repertoires in COVID-19. Here immunoSEQ multiplex PCR was the method, and the copy in TCRdb shows in-frame clones only, minus some. The sample includes 70,000 to 90,000 clones, roughly 80% seen only once; the top ten take around a sixth. The material sequenced was peripheral blood. The receptors come from an elderly woman with acute or convalescent COVID-19. The CDR3 runs from the conserved cysteine through the conserved F or W. A D gene is named only where the DNA matches it firmly. Size is omitted from some rows. Given values are once, few, many or a class for expanded clones.

d_call	clone_size	v_call	cdr3_length	j_call	cdr3_nt	cdr3_aa
TRBD2	once	TRBV30	15	TRBJ2-1	TGTGCCTGGAACATTCAAGCGGGAGTCGGCAATGAGCAGTTCTTC	CAWNIQAGVGNEQFF
NA	NA	TRBV5-6	12	TRBJ1-2	TGTGCCAGCAGCCGCGCGTCCTATGGCTACACCTTC	CASSRASYGYTF
TRBD2	NA	TRBV10-3	14	TRBJ2-1	TGTGCCATCAGGCCAAGCGGGAGTATCGATGAGCAGTTCTTC	CAIRPSGSIDEQFF
NA	NA	TRBV5-4	18	TRBJ2-7	TGTGCCAGCAGCTTTCAGGGACCCTCTACCTACGGGGGTGGCGAGCAGTACTTC	CASSFQGPSTYGGGEQYF
NA	NA	TRBV6-1	12	TRBJ2-1	TGTGCCAGCAGTGAAAGCGGCAATGAGCAGTTCTTC	CASSESGNEQFF
NA	NA	TRBV6-5	14	TRBJ1-5	TGTGCCAGCGTAACAGGGCATAGCAATCAGCCCCAGCATTTT	CASVTGHSNQPQHF
TRBD2	NA	TRBV6-5	13	TRBJ2-5	TGTGCCAGCCACACGGGGGGTGAGGAGACCCAGTACTTC	CASHTGGEETQYF
NA	NA	TRBV2	14	TRBJ1-2	TGTGCCAGCAGTGAACGGACAGCCCACTATGGCTACACCTTC	CASSERTAHYGYTF
NA	NA	TRBV18	13	TRBJ1-6	TGTGCCAGCTCACCACTACAGGATTCACCCCTCCACTTT	CASSPLQDSPLHF
TRBD1	NA	TRBV14	15	TRBJ2-7	TGTGCCAGCAGCCAAGCGGGACAGGGAACCTACGAGCAGTACTTC	CASSQAGQGTYEQYF
TRBD1	NA	TRBV4-1	13	TRBJ1-2	TGCGCCAGCAGTCAGGGGGCCTTCTATGGCTACACCTTC	CASSQGAFYGYTF
TRBD2	NA	TRBV7-6	15	TRBJ2-1	TGTGCCAGCAGCTTAGTAAGCGGGGGGGACAATGAGCAGTTCTTC	CASSLVSGGDNEQFF
NA	NA	TRBV15	17	TRBJ2-3	TGTGCCACCAGCAGAGATTTGGTAACTAGTAGCACAGATACGCAGTATTTT	CATSRDLVTSSTDTQYF
TRBD1	NA	TRBV5-4	13	TRBJ2-5	TGTGCCAGCAGCCGGGACAGGGGAGAGACCCAGTACTTC	CASSRDRGETQYF
TRBD1	NA	TRBV18	14	TRBJ1-6	TGTGCCAGCTCACCACTGACAGGGGATTCACCCCTCCACTTT	CASSPLTGDSPLHF
NA	NA	TRBV11-3	15	TRBJ2-3	TGTGCCAGCAGCTTAGCGGGAGTGCGCACAGATACGCAGTATTTT	CASSLAGVRTDTQYF
NA	NA	TRBV6-4	15	TRBJ2-2	TGTGCCAGCAGTTCAGGGGTGGTTCGCACCGGGGAGCTGTTTTTT	CASSSGVVRTGELFF
NA	once	TRBV4-1	15	TRBJ1-2	TGCGCCAGCAGCCAAGGCGGGGGGCGCGACTATGGCTACACCTTC	CASSQGGGRDYGYTF
NA	NA	TRBV2	14	TRBJ2-2	TGTGCCAGCAGTGAAATGAGGGCAACCGGGGAGCTGTTTTTT	CASSEMRATGELFF
NA	NA	TRBV6-5	12	TRBJ1-3	TGTGCCAGCAGGGGCCTCCGAAACACCATATATTTT	CASRGLRNTIYF
TRBD1	once	TRBV29-1	15	TRBJ2-5	TGCAGCGTTGAAGTGGGGACAGGGGGAAGAGAGACCCAGTACTTC	CSVEVGTGGRETQYF
NA	NA	TRBV9	17	TRBJ1-2	TGTGCCAGCAGCGTAGGACTGCCTAATAACTTTGCCTATGGCTACACCTTC	CASSVGLPNNFAYGYTF
TRBD1	NA	TRBV4-2	17	TRBJ2-1	TGTGCCAGCAGCCCAAGCCTACGGACAGGGTCCTACAATGAGCAGTTCTTC	CASSPSLRTGSYNEQFF
TRBD1	NA	TRBV2	15	TRBJ1-4	TGTGCCGGGTCGGGACAGGCTTCTCAGCGGGAAAAACTGTTTTTT	CAGSGQASQREKLFF
NA	once	TRBV3-1/TRBV3-2	14	TRBJ1-1	TGTGCCAGCACAACAGGGATCGTTGACACTGAAGCTTTCTTT	CASTTGIVDTEAFF
NA	once	TRBV9	15	TRBJ2-4	TGTGCCAGCAGCGTAGGACCCGGAGAATGGAACATTCAGTACTTC	CASSVGPGEWNIQYF
NA	NA	TRBV30	12	TRBJ2-7	TGTGCCTGGAGTGTGGGTCCCGGGGAGCAGTACTTC	CAWSVGPGEQYF
TRBD1	NA	TRBV4-2	17	TRBJ2-5	TGTGCCAGCAGCCAGGGTACCACACGGACAGGGGAAGAGACCCAGTACTTC	CASSQGTTRTGEETQYF
TRBD1	NA	TRBV4-2	16	TRBJ2-7	TGTGCCAGCAGCCAAGATGTGAGACAGGGGTCCTACGAGCAGTACTTC	CASSQDVRQGSYEQYF
NA	few	TRBV28	13	TRBJ1-1	TGTGCCAGCAGTTTATATCCCCAGGGTGAAGCTTTCTTT	CASSLYPQGEAFF
TRBD1	NA	TRBV5-6	13	TRBJ1-2	TGTGCCAGCAGAACTGACAGGGCTGGAGGCTACACCTTC	CASRTDRAGGYTF
NA	NA	TRBV11-2	15	TRBJ2-3	TGTGCCAGCAGCTTTATCGCGGGGAGCACAGATACGCAGTATTTT	CASSFIAGSTDTQYF
TRBD1	NA	TRBV3-1/TRBV3-2	19	TRBJ1-2	TGTGCCAGCAGCCAAGATTCGGTGGAGTGGACAGGTCTTAACTATGGCTACACCTTC	CASSQDSVEWTGLNYGYTF
NA	NA	TRBV6-5	16	TRBJ1-4	TGTGCCAGCAGTTACTCGAAGACTCAGGGAAATGAAAAACTGTTTTTT	CASSYSKTQGNEKLFF
TRBD1	once	TRBV18	14	TRBJ1-4	TGTGCCAGCTCAGACGACAGGGGAAATGAAAAACTGTTTTTT	CASSDDRGNEKLFF
TRBD2	NA	TRBV29-1	12	TRBJ2-7	TGCAGCGTAGCCGGGACTAACTACGAGCAGTACTTC	CSVAGTNYEQYF
TRBD1	NA	TRBV3-1/TRBV3-2	17	TRBJ2-5	TGTGCCAGCAGCCCCGGACAGGGACTTCTACTGCAAGAGACCCAGTACTTC	CASSPGQGLLLQETQYF
NA	NA	TRBV7-8	16	TRBJ1-5	TGTGCCAGCAGCTTACGACCGGGTTTGGACAATCAGCCCCAGCATTTT	CASSLRPGLDNQPQHF
NA	NA	TRBV27	14	TRBJ2-3	TGTGCCAGCAGCCAGGGACTCGGCACAGATACGCAGTATTTT	CASSQGLGTDTQYF
TRBD1	NA	TRBV3-1/TRBV3-2	18	TRBJ1-3	TGTGCCAGCAGCCTTTCCGGGACAGGACGAAGCTCTGGAAACACCATATATTTT	CASSLSGTGRSSGNTIYF
TRBD2	NA	TRBV18	20	TRBJ2-1	TGTGCCAGCTCACAACCGGGACTAGCGGGATCCTTGAGCTCCTACAATGAGCAGTTCTTC	CASSQPGLAGSLSSYNEQFF
NA	NA	TRBV30	13	TRBJ1-2	TGTGCCTGGAGTGTACGGGGGGCTGTAGGCTACACCTTC	CAWSVRGAVGYTF
NA	NA	TRBV3-1/TRBV3-2	15	TRBJ2-5	TGTGCCAGCACCTCACGCGGGACTTTTCAAGAGACCCAGTACTTC	CASTSRGTFQETQYF